The clone carrying this TCR beta chain was counted many times. What it binds is not known. The cDNA came from 5'RACE, which used 10-nucleotide random UMIs. TCRdb ran MiXCR on the 5' RACE reads and lists one entry per CDR3 protein. Found here are 70,000 or so distinct CDR3 sequences, more than 3% of them singletons; the top ten hold around 5.5%. CDR3 length: 13 amino acids. Germline loops: CDR1 SGHRS, CDR2 YFSETQ. The germline V and J ends were trimmed by 4 bases and 0 bases, with 8 bases remaining between them. This sample is part of a study of neurological immune-mediated disorders. Study-wide results and caveats: The expanded clones of different subjects shared no CDR3 amino acid sequences (suggesting private repertoires in all groups).

The sequenced material came from PBMCs. The rearrangement joins TRBV5-1 to TRBJ2-7; D not certain. The receptor comes from a woman in her forties or fifties with multiple sclerosis. CDR3 in DNA: TGCGCCAGCAGCGTTGACAACTCCTACGAGCAGTACTTC. Translation gives CASSVDNSYEQYF.